What follows describes a single T cell receptor (beta chain). Trimming stripped 7 bases from V and 12 bases from J, with 22 bases between. The germline CDR1 and CDR2 sequences are MNHEY and SMNVEV (reference sequence). This CDR3 comprises 14 residues. Adults of Caucasian background living in Nashville, Tennessee made up all donors. The data originate from a study of shared clonotypes between healthy human individuals. Sequencing used immunoSEQ multiplex PCR; TCRdb keeps in-frame clones, though not all of them. The sample holds 550,000 to 700,000 clones, 73% seen once. The source is a woman aged 25 to 39 in good health. Specimen: memory CD4+ T cells sorted from blood. Subset denoted: CD45RA-negative fraction. The V gene is TRBV27, the J gene TRBJ2-1; possibly TRBD2 for D (6 bases). The CDR3 coding sequence is TGTGCCAGCACCAAAAACACGCCGGGACTCGGGCAGTTCTTC. It translates to CASTKNTPGLGQFF.